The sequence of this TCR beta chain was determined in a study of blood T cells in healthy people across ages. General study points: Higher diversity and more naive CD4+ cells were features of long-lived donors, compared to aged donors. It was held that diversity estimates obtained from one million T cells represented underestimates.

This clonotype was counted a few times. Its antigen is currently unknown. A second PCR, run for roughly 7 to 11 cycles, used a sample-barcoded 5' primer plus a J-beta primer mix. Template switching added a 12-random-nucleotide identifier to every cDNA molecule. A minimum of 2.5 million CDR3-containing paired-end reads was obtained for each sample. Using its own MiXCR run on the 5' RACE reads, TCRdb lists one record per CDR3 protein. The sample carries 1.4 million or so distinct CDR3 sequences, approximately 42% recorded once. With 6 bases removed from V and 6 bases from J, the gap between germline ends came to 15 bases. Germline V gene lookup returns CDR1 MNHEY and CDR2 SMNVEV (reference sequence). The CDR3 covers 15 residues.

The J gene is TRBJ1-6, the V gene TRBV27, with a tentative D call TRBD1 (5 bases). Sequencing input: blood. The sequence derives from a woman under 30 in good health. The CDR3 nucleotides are TGTGCCAGCAGGGGACTGCTTATTTCTAATTCACCCCTCCACTTT. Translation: CASRGLLISNSPLHF.